The entry below gives a single T cell receptor (beta chain) sequence along with its context. The data stem from a study of shared clonotypes between healthy human individuals. This CDR3 region has 16 residues. Germline V gene data show CDR1 as MDHEN and CDR2 as SYDVKM. Trimming stripped 4 bases from V and 3 bases from J, with 18 bases between. As defined, naive CD8 cells were CD45RO-negative and positively selected for CCR7, with terminally differentiated effector memory CD45RA+ cells excluded. Repertoires were generated with immunoSEQ multiplex PCR, while TCRdb's copy carries only in-frame clones and drops some. This table has some 2 million clones, about 94% appearing once.

Sequenced material: naive CD8+ T cells sorted from blood. The TCR was taken from a young man in good health. This chain joins TRBV28 and TRBJ1-1, with D possibly matching TRBD1 (5 bases). The CDR3: CASSSGRGVRDTEAFF. The CDR3 nucleotides read TGTGCCAGCAGTTCCGGACGGGGGGTGAGAGACACTGAAGCTTTCTTT. The full variable domain, completed using reference TRBV28 and TRBJ1-1, is DVKVTQSSRYLVKRTGEKVFLECVQDMDHENMFWYRQDPGLGLRLIYFSYDVKMKEKGDIPEGYSVSREKKERFSLILESASTNQTSMYLCASSSGRGVRDTEAFFGQGTRLTVV.